This T cell receptor beta chain was retrieved from a study of a mutant IDH1 vaccine in newly diagnosed glioma. This CDR3 contains 15 residues. V lost 7 bases, J lost 2 bases, and 6 bases stayed unmatched. The V gene's germline CDR1 is SNHLY and CDR2 FYNNEI. TCRdb's copy holds only in-frame clones and misses some; the assay was immunoSEQ multiplex PCR. This sample has some 50,000 clones, with approximately 90% found just once. Stated time point: baseline, week 1 (first vaccination visit). Described treatment: pre-vaccination baseline after standard-of-care therapy. About this clone: Its target is not known.

Study-wide results and limits: Pseudoprogression appeared independent of alterations in top peripheral clonotypes.

This sequence joins TRBV2 and TRBJ2-2, with 8 positions matching TRBD1. The TCR was taken from a man between 40 and 49 years old with glioma. The source material was PBMCs, sampled from a glioma patient treated with radiotherapy, temozolomide or both. The CDR3 nucleotides read TGTGCCAGCAAACGCCAGGGGGCAAACACCGGGGAGCTGTTTTTT. Amino acids: CASKRQGANTGELFF.